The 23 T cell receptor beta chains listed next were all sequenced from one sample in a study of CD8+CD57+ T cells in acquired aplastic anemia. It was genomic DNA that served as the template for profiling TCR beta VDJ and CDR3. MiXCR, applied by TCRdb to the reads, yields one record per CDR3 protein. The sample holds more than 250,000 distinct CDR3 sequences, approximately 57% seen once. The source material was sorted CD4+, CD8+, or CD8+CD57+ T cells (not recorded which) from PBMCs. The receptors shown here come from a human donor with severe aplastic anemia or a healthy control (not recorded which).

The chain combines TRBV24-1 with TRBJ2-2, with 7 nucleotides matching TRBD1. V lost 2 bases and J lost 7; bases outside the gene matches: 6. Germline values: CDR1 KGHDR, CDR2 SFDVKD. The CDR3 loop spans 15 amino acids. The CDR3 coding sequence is TGTGCCACCAGTGATTGGCCGACAGGGATCGGGGAGCTGTTTTTT. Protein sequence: CATSDWPTGIGELFF.

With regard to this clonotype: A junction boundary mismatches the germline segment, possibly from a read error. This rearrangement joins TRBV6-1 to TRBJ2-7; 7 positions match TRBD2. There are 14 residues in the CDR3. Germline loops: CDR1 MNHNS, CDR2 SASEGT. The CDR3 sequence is CASGSAGTTHEQHF. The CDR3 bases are TGTGCCAGCGGCTCGGCGGGGACTACCCACGAGCAGCACTTC.

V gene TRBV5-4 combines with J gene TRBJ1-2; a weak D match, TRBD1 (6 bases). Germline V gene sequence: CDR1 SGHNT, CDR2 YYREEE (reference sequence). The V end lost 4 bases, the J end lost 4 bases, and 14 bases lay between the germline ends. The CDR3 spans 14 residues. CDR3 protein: CASSTGTSGYGYTF. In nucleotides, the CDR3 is TGTGCCAGCAGCACCGGGACATCTGGCTATGGCTACACCTTC.

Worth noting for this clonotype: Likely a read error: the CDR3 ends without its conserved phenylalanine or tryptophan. Here the CDR3 DNA reads TGTGCCAGTAAAGGAGGGTTGAACACTGAAGCTTTCCTT. As protein: CASKGGLNTEAFL. This chain links TRBV19 with TRBJ1-1, with no clear D. Germline V gene data show CDR1 as LNHDA and CDR2 as SQIVND (reference sequence). CDR3 length equals 13 residues. The V end was cut by 7 bases, the J end by 0 bases, with 9 bases between.

The CDR3 reads CASMSGQGYGYTF. The CDR3 DNA is TGTGCCAGCATGTCGGGACAGGGCTATGGCTACACCTTC. The V gene is TRBV2, the J gene TRBJ1-2, with 9 positions matching TRBD1. The CDR3 extends over 13 amino acids. Trimming took 7 bases from V and 4 from J; bases not matched to a gene: 4. The germline gives CDR1 SNHLY, CDR2 FYNNEI.

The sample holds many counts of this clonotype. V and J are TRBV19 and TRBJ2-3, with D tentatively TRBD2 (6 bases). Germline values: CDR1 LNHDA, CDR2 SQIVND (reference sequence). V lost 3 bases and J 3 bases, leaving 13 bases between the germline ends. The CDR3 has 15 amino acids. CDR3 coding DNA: TGTGCCAGTAGTATCACGGGAGCGGAGACAGATACGCAGTATTTT. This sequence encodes CASSITGAETDTQYF.

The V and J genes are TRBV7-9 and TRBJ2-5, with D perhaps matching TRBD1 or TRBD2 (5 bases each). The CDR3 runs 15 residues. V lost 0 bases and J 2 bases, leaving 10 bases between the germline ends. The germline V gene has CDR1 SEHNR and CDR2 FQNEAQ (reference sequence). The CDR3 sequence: CASSLAGEKQETQYF. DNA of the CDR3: TGTGCCAGCAGCTTAGCGGGGGAGAAACAAGAGACCCAGTACTTC.

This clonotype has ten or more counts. The CDR3, as DNA: TGCAGTGCTAGAAGGGCAGAGCTTAATTCACCCCTCCACTTT. This codes for CSARRAELNSPLHF. This chain links TRBV20-1 with TRBJ1-6; D call uncertain. CDR3 length: 14 residues. Trimming stripped 2 bases from V and 6 bases from J, with 11 bases between. Per germline, CDR1 DFQATT and CDR2 SNEGSKA (reference sequence).

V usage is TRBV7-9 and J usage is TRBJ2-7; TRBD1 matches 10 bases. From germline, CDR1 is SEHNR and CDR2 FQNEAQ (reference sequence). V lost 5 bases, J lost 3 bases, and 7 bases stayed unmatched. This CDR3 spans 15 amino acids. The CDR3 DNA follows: TGTGCCAGCAGCGTAGAGGGGACAGGGGTCTACGAGCAGTACTTC. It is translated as CASSVEGTGVYEQYF.

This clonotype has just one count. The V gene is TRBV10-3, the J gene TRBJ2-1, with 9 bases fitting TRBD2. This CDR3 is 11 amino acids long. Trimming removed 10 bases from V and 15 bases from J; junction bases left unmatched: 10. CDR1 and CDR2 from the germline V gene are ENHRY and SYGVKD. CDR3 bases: TGTGCCACCAACCACGGGACTAGCTCGTTCTTC. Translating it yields CATNHGTSSFF.

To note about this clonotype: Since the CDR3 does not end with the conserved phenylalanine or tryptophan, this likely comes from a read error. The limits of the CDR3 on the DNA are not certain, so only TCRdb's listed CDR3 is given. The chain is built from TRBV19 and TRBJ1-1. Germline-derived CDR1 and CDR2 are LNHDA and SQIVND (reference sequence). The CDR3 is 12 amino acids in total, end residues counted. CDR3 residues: CASSIVGAEALL.

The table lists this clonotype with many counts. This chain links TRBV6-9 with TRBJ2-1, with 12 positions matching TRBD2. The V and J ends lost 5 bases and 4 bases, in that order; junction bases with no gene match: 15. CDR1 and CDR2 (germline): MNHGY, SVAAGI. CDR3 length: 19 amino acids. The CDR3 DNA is TGTGCCAGCAGTCCAGGGCCGACTAGCGGGGGCCCCCCTTACAATGAGCAGTTCTTC. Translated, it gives CASSPGPTSGGPPYNEQFF.

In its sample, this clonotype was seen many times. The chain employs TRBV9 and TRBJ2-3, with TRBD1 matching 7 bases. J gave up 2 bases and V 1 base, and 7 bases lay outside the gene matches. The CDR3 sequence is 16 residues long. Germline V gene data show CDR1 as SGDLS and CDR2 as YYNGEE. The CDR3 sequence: CASSVRPGQLTDTQYF. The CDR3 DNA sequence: TGTGCCAGCAGCGTAAGGCCGGGACAGCTCACAGATACGCAGTATTTT.

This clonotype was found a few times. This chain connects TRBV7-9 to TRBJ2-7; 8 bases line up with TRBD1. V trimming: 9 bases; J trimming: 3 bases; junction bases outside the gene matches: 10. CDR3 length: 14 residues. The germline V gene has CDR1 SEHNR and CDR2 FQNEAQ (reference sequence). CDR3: CASSAAGTGYEQYF. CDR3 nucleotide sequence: TGTGCCAGTAGTGCAGCCGGGACAGGCTACGAGCAGTACTTC.

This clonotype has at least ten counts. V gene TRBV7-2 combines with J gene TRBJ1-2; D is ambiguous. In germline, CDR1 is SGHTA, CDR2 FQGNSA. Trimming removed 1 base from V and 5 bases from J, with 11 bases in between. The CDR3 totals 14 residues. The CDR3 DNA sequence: TGTGCCAGCAGCTTAGGGGCGGGGAGGTATGGCTACACCTTC. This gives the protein CASSLGAGRYGYTF.

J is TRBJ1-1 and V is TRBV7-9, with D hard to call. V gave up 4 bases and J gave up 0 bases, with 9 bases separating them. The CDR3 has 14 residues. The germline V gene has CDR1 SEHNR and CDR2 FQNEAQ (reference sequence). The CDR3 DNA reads TGTGCCAGCAGCTCCGACACGTTGAACACTGAAGCTTTCTTT. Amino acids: CASSSDTLNTEAFF.

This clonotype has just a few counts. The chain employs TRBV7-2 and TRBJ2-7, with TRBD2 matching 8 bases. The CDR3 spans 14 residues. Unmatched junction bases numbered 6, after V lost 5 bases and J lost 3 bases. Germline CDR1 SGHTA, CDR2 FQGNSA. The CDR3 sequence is CASSQSGRLYEQYF. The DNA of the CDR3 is TGTGCCAGCAGCCAAAGCGGGAGACTCTACGAGCAGTACTTC.

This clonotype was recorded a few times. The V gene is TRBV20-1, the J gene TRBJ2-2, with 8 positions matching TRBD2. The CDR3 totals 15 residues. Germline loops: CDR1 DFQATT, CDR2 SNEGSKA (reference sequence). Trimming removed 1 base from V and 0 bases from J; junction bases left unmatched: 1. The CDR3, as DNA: TGCAGTGCTAGAGCGGGACTAGCGAACACCGGGGAGCTGTTTTTT. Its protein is CSARAGLANTGELFF.

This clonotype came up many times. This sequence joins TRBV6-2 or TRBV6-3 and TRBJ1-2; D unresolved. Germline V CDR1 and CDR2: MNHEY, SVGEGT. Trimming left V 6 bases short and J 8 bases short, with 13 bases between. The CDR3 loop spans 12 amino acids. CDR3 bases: TGTGCCAGCAGCCGCTTGTTAGGCGGCTACACCTTC. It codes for CASSRLLGGYTF.

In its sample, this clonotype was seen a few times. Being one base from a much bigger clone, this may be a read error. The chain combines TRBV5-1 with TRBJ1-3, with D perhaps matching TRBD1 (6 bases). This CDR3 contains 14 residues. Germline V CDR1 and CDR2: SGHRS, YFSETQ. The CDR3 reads CAGSLAGARNTIYF. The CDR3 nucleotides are TGCGCCGGCAGCTTGGCAGGGGCGAGAAACACCATATATTTT.

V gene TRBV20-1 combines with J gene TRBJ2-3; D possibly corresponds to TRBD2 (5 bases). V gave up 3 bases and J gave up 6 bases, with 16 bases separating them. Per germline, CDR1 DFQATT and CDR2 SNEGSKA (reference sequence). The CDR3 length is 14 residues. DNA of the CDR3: TGCAGTGCTAGCCCCAGCGGTCCCACGGATACGCAGTATTTT. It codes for CSASPSGPTDTQYF.

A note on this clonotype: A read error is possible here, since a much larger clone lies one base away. The CDR3 here is CASKKRGDSGGMQSF. CDR3 DNA: TGTGCCAGTAAAAAGAGGGGGGATAGTGGGGGCATGCAGTCCTTC. The chain employs TRBV19 and TRBJ2-1, with D perhaps assigned TRBD1 or TRBD2 (6 bases each). The CDR3 has 15 amino acids. The V gene's germline CDR1 is LNHDA and CDR2 SQIVND (reference sequence).

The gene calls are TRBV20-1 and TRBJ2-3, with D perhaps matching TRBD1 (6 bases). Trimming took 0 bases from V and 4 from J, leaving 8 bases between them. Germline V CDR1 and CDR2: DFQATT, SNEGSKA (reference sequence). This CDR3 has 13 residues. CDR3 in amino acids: CSARDEGADTQYF. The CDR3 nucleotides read TGCAGTGCTAGAGATGAGGGGGCAGATACGCAGTATTTT.